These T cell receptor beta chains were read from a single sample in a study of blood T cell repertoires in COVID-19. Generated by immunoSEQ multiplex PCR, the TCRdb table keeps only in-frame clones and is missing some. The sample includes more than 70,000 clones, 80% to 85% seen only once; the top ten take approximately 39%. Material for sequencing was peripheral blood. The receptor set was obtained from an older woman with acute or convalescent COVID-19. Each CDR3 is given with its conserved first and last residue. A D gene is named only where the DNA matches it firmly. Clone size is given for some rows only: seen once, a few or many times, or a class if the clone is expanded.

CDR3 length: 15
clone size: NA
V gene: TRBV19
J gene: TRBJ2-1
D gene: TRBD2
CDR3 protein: CASSIGTSGIDEQFF
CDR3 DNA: TGTGCCAGTAGTATAGGGACTAGCGGGATCGATGAGCAGTTCTTC

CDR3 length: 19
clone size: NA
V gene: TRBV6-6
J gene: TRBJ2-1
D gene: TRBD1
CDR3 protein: CAGRPRGGLFDRGLGEQFF
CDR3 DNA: TGTGCCGGCCGTCCTAGAGGAGGTCTTTTCGACAGGGGGCTAGGTGAGCAGTTCTTC

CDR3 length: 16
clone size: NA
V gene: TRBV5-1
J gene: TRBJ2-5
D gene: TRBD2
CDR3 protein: CASSFGTSGEGETQYF
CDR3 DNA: TGCGCCAGCAGCTTCGGGACTAGCGGAGAGGGGGAGACCCAGTACTTC

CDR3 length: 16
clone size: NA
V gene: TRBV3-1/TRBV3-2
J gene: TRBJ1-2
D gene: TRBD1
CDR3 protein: CASSQERGQGGYGYTF
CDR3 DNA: TGTGCCAGCAGCCAAGAACGCGGACAGGGAGGCTATGGCTACACCTTC

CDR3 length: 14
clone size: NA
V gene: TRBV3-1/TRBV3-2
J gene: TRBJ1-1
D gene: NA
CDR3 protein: CASGERGRNTEAFF
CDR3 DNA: TGTGCCAGCGGAGAAAGAGGGAGGAACACTGAAGCTTTCTTT

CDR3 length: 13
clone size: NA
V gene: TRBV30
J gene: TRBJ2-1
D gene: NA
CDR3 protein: CAWMQGSYNEQFF
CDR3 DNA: TGTGCCTGGATGCAGGGCTCCTACAATGAGCAGTTCTTC

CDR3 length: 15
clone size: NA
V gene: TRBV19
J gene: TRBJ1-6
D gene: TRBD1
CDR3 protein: CASRNRQGDNSPLHF
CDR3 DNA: TGTGCCAGTAGGAATAGACAGGGTGATAATTCACCCCTCCACTTT

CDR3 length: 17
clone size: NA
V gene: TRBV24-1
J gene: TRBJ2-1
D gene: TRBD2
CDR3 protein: CATSDSTRTSGNNEQFF
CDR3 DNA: TGTGCCACCAGTGATTCCACTAGGACTAGCGGGAACAATGAGCAGTTCTTC

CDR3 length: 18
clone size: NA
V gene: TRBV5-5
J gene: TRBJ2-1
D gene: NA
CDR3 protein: CASSLQIQGSPIGNEQFF
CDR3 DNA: TGTGCCAGCAGCTTACAAATACAGGGTTCTCCAATTGGGAATGAGCAGTTCTTC

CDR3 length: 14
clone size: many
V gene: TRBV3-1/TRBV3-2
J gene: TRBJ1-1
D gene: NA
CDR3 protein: CASSSGTPAWWAFF
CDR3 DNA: TGTGCCAGCAGCTCAGGGACTCCGGCATGGTGGGCTTTCTTT

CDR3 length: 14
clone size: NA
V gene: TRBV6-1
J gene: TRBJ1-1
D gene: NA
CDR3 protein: CASSEGPANTEAFF
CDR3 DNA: TGTGCCAGCAGTGAGGGCCCGGCGAACACTGAAGCTTTCTTT

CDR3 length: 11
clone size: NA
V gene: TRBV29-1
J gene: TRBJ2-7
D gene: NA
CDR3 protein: CSVGEAYEQYF
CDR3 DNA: TGCAGCGTTGGGGAGGCCTACGAGCAGTACTTC

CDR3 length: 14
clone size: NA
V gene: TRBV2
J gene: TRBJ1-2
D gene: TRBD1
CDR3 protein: CASSEQGAGYGYTF
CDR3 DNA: TGTGCCAGCAGTGAACAGGGGGCTGGCTATGGCTACACCTTC

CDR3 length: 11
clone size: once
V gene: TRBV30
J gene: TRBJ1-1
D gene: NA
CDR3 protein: CAWSRGPEAFF
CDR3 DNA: TGTGCCTGGAGTCGGGGTCCTGAAGCTTTCTTT

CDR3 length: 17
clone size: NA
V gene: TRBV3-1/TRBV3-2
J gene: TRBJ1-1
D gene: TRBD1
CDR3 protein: CASTRGGQGVPNTEAFF
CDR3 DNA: TGTGCCAGCACCCGGGGGGGACAGGGGGTCCCGAACACTGAAGCTTTCTTT

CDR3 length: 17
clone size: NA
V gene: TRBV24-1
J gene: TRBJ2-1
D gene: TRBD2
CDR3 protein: CATSAKGLAGGINEQFF
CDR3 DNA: TGTGCCACCAGTGCAAAGGGTCTAGCGGGAGGGATTAATGAGCAGTTCTTC

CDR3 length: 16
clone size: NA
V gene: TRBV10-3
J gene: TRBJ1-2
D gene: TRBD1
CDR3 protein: CAISARTGQANYGYTF
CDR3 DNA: TGTGCCATCAGTGCGCGGACAGGGCAAGCCAACTATGGCTACACCTTC

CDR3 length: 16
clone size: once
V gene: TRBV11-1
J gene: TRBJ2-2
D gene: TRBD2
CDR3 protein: CASSSRLAGVEGELFF
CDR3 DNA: TGTGCCAGCAGCTCTCGACTAGCGGGAGTTGAGGGGGAGCTGTTTTTT

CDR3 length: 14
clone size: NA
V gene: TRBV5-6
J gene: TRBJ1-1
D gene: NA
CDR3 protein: CASSVLTGISEAFF
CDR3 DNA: TGTGCCAGCAGCGTGCTAACAGGGATCTCTGAAGCTTTCTTT

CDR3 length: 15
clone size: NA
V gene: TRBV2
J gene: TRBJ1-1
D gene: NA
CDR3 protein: CASSELGLGNSEAFF
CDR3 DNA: TGTGCCAGCAGTGAATTGGGTCTTGGAAACAGTGAAGCTTTCTTT

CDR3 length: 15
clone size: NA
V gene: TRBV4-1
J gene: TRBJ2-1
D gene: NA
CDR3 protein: CASSQELPMSNEQFF
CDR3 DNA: TGCGCCAGCAGCCAAGAATTACCGATGAGCAATGAGCAGTTCTTC

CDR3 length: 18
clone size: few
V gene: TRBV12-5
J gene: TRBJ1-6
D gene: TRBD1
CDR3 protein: CASGLVLEWDRENSPLHF
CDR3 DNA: TGTGCTAGTGGTTTGGTACTGGAGTGGGACAGGGAAAATTCACCCCTCCACTTT

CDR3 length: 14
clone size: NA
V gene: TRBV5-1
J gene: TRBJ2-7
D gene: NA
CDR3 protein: CASAKEHSSYEQYF
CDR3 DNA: TGCGCCAGCGCTAAGGAGCATTCCTCCTACGAGCAGTACTTC

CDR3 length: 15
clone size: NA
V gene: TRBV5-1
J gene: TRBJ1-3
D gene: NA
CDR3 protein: CASSVGLSSGNTIYF
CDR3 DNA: TGCGCCAGCAGCGTAGGACTGAGCTCTGGAAACACCATATATTTT

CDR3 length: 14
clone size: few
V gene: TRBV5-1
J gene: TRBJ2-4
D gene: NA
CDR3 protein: CASSLGQGGDIQYF
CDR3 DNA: TGCGCCAGCAGCCTTGGACAGGGAGGGGACATTCAGTACTTC

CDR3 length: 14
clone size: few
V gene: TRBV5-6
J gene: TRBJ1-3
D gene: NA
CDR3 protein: CASSSDSSGNTIYF
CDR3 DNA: TGTGCCAGCAGCTCGGACAGCTCTGGAAACACCATATATTTT

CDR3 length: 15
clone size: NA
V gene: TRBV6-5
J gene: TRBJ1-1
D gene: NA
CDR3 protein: CASSGAGFMNTEAFF
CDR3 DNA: TGTGCCAGCAGCGGAGCAGGGTTCATGAACACTGAAGCTTTCTTT

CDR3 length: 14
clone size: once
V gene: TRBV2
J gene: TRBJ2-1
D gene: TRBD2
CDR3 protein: CASSGTSGDNEQFF
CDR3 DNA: TGTGCCAGCAGTGGGACTAGCGGGGACAATGAGCAGTTCTTC

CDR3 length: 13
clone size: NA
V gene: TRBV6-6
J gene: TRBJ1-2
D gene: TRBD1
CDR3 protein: CASSETGDYGYTF
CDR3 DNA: TGTGCCAGCAGTGAGACAGGGGATTATGGCTACACCTTC

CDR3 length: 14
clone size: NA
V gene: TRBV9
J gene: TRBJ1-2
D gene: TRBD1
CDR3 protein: CASSVGQDNYGYTF
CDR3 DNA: TGTGCCAGCAGCGTCGGACAGGATAACTATGGCTACACCTTC

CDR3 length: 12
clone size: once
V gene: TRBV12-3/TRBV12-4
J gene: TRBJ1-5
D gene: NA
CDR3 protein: CASRRTGQPQHF
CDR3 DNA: TGTGCCAGCAGGCGAACAGGGCAGCCCCAGCATTTT

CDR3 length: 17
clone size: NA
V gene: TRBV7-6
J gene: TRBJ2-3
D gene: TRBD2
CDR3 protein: CASSSTPAGDNTDTQYF
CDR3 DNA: TGTGCCAGCAGCTCCACCCCGGCGGGAGATAACACAGATACGCAGTATTTT

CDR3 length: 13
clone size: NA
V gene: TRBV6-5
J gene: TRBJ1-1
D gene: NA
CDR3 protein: CASSYYQGGEAFF
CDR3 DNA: TGTGCCAGCAGTTACTATCAGGGAGGGGAAGCTTTCTTT

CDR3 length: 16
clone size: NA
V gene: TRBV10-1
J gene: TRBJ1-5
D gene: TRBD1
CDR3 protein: CASSYRGTLSNQPQHF
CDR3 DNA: TGCGCCAGCAGTTACAGGGGCACCCTTAGCAATCAGCCCCAGCATTTT

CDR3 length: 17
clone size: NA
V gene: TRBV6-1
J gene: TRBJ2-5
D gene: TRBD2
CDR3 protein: CASSVTGGREGRETQYF
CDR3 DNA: TGTGCCAGCAGTGTAACAGGAGGGCGGGAGGGTAGAGAGACCCAGTACTTC

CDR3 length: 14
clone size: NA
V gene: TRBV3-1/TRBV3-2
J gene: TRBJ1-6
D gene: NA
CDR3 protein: CASSRPGNGSPLHF
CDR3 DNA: TGTGCCAGCAGCAGGCCGGGGAATGGATCACCCCTCCACTTT

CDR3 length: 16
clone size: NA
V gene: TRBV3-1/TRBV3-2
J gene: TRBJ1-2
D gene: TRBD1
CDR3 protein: CASSQARGQGNYGYTF
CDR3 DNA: TGTGCCAGCAGCCAAGCTAGGGGACAGGGTAACTATGGCTACACCTTC

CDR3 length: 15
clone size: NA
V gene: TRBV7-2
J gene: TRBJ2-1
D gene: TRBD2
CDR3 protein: CASSLSGSVYNEQFF
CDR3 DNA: TGTGCCAGCAGCTTAAGCGGGAGTGTATACAATGAGCAGTTCTTC

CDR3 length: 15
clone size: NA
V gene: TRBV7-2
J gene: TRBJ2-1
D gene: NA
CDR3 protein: CASSLSGVARNEQFF
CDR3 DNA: TGTGCCAGCAGCCTGTCGGGGGTAGCACGCAATGAGCAGTTCTTC

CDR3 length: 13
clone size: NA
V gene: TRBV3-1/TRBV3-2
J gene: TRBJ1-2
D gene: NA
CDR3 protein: CASSVGAAYGYTF
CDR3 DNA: TGTGCCAGCAGTGTTGGGGCTGCGTATGGCTACACCTTC

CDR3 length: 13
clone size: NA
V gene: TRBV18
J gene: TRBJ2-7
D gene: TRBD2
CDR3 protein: CASSPSGRYEQYF
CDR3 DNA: TGTGCCAGCTCACCAAGCGGGAGATACGAGCAGTACTTC

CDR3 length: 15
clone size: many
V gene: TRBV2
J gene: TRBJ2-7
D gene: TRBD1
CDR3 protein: CASSVINTGEVEQYF
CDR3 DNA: TGTGCCAGCAGTGTTATCAACACAGGGGAAGTCGAGCAGTACTTC

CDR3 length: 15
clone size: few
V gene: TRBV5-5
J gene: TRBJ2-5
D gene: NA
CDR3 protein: CASSWGTLLSETQYF
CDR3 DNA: TGTGCCAGCAGCTGGGGGACTCTCTTATCCGAGACCCAGTACTTC

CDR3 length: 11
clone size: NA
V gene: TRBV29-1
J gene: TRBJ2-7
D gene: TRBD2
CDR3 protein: CSIGGDYEQYF
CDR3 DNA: TGCAGTATCGGGGGGGACTACGAGCAGTACTTC

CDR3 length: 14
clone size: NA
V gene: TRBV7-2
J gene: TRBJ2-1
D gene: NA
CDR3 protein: CASSPPPLYNEQFF
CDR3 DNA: TGTGCCAGCAGCCCCCCTCCCCTCTACAATGAGCAGTTCTTC

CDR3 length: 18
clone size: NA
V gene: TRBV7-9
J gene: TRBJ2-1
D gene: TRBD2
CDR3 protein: CASSLASFGGRANNEQFF
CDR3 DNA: TGTGCCAGCAGCTTAGCGTCTTTCGGCGGGAGGGCCAACAATGAGCAGTTCTTC

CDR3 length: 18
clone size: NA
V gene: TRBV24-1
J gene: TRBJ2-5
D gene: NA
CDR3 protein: CATSDPQGSAARQETQYF
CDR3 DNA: TGTGCCACCAGTGATCCCCAAGGATCAGCTGCGAGGCAGGAGACCCAGTACTTC

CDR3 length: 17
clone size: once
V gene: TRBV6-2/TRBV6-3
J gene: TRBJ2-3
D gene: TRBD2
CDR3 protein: CASSQMRQAGSTDTQYF
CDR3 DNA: TGTGCCAGCAGCCAAATGCGTCAAGCGGGAAGCACAGATACGCAGTATTTT

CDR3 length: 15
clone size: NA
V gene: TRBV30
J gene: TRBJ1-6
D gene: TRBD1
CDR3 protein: CAGTGGSSYNSPLHF
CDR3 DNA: TGTGCCGGAACAGGGGGGAGCTCCTATAATTCACCCCTCCACTTT

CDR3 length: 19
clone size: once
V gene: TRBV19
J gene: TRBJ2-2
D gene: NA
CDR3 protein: CASSLQGFEPTANTGELFF
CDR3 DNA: TGTGCCAGTAGTCTTCAGGGGTTCGAGCCCACCGCGAACACCGGGGAGCTGTTTTTT

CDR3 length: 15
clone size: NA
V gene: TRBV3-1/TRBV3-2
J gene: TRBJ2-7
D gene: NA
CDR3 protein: CASSQEWSSRYEQYF
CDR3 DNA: TGTGCCAGCAGCCAAGAATGGTCTAGTCGGTACGAGCAGTACTTC

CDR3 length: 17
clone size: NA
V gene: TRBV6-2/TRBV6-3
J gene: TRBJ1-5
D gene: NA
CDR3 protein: CASSYTLGGLIDQPQHF
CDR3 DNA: TGTGCCAGCAGTTACACCCTGGGGGGGCTAATCGATCAGCCCCAGCATTTT